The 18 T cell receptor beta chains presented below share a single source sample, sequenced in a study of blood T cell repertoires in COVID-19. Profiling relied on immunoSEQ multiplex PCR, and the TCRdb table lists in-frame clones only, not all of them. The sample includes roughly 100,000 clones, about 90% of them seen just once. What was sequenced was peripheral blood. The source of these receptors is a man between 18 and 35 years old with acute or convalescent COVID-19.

The CDR3 loop is CASSERGGGGSYNEQFF. CDR3 in DNA: TGCGCCAGCAGTGAGAGGGGGGGAGGAGGATCCTACAATGAGCAGTTCTTC. The chain has TRBV10-1 and TRBJ2-1; possibly TRBD2 for D (7 bases). The CDR3 has 17 residues. V shed 2 bases and J shed 1 base, with 15 bases lying between them. CDR1 WNHNN and CDR2 SYGVQD come from the germline V gene (reference sequence).

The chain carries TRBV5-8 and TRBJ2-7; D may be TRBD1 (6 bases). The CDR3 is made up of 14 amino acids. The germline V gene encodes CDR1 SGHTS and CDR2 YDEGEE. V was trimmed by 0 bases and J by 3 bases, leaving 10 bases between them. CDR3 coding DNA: TGTGCCAGCAGCTTGGTGGTAGGGGGCTACGAGCAGTACTTC. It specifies CASSLVVGGYEQYF.

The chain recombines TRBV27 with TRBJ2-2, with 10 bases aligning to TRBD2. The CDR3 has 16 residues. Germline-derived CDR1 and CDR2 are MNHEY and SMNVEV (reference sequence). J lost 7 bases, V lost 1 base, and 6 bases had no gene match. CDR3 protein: CASSLWSGGANGELFF. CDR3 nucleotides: TGTGCCAGCAGTTTATGGAGCGGGGGGGCCAACGGGGAGCTGTTTTTT.

For the CDR3, the DNA is TGTGCCAGCAGCAAAGACACCTACGAGCAGTACTTC. It is translated as CASSKDTYEQYF. The chain recombines TRBV11-3 with TRBJ2-7; no clear D gene. The germline V gene encodes CDR1 SGHNT and CDR2 YENEEA. The CDR3 totals 12 residues. V dropped 5 bases and J dropped 2 bases, with 7 bases sitting between them.

The CDR3 loop is CASSYEGEGDRGPPYEQYF. DNA for the CDR3: TGTGCCAGCAGTTACGAGGGGGAAGGGGACAGGGGGCCACCCTACGAGCAGTACTTC. The chain is built from TRBV6-2 or TRBV6-3 and TRBJ2-7; TRBD1 aligns across 12 bases. Germline lookup yields CDR1 MNHEY and CDR2 SVGEGT. The CDR3 totals 19 residues. Trimming cost V 2 bases and J 2 bases; bases outside gene matches: 13.

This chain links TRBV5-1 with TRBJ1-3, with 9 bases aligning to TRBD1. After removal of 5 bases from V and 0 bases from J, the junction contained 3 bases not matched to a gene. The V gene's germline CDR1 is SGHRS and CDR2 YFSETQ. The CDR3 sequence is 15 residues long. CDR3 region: CASRGQGFSGNTIYF. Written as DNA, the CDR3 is TGCGCCAGCAGGGGACAGGGCTTCTCTGGAAACACCATATATTTT.

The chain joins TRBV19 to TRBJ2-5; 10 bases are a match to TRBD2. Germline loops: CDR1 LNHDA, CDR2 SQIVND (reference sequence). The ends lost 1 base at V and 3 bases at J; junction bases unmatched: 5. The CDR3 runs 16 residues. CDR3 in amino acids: CASSIGASGGKETQYF. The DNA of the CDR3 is TGTGCCAGTAGTATAGGAGCTAGCGGGGGAAAAGAGACCCAGTACTTC.

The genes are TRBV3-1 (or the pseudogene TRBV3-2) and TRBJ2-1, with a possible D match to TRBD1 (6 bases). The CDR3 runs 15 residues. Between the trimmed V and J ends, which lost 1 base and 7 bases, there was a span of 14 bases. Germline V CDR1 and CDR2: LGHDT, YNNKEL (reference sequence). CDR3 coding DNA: TGTGCCAGCAGCCAAGGTTTACAGGGACGAAATGAGCAGTTCTTC. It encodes CASSQGLQGRNEQFF.

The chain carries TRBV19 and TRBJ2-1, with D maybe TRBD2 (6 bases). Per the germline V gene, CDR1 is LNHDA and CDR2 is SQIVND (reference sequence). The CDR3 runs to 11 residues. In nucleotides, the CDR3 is TGTGCGGGAGGCTCCTACAATGAGCAGTTCTTC. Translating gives CAGGSYNEQFF.

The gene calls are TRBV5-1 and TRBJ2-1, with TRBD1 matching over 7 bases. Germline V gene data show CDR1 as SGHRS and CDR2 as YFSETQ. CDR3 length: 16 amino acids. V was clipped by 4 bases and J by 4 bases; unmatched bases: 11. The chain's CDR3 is CASSRPGQVGYNEQFF. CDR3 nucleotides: TGCGCCAGCAGCAGACCCGGACAGGTCGGGTACAATGAGCAGTTCTTC.

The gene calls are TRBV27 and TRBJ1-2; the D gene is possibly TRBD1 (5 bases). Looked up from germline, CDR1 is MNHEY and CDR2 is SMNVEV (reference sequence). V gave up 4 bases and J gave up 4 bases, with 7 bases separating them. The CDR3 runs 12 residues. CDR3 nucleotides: TGTGCCAGCAGTTCAGGGTCCTATGGCTACACCTTC. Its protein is CASSSGSYGYTF.

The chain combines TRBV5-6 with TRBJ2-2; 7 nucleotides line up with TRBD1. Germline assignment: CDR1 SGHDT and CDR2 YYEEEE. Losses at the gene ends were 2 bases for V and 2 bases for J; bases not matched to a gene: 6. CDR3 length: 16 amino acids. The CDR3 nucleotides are TGTGCCAGCAGCTTCCCGGGACAGCCTAACACCGGGGAGCTGTTTTTT. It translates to CASSFPGQPNTGELFF. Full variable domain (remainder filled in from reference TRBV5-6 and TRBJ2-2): DAGVTQSPTHLIKTRGQQVTLRCSPKSGHDTVSWYQQALGQGPQFIFQYYEEEERQRGNFPDRFSGHQFPNYSSELNVNALLLGDSALYLCASSFPGQPNTGELFFGEGSRLTVL.

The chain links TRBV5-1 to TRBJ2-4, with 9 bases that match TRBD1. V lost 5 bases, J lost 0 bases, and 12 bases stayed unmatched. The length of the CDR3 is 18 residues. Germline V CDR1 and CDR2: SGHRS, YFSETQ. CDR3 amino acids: CASSSTGGLDRAKNIQYF. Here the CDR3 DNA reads TGCGCCAGCAGTTCGACAGGGGGGTTAGATCGAGCCAAAAACATTCAGTACTTC. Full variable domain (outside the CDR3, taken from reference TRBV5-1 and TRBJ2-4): KAGVTQTPRYLIKTRGQQVTLSCSPISGHRSVSWYQQTPGQGLQFLFEYFSETQRNKGNFPGRFSGRQFSNSRSEMNVSTLELGDSALYLCASSSTGGLDRAKNIQYFGAGTRLSVL.

The CDR3: CASYPGLATYNEQFF. For the CDR3, the DNA is TGTGCCTCCTACCCGGGACTAGCGACCTACAATGAGCAGTTCTTC. The chain couples TRBV19 to TRBJ2-1; 10 bases are shared with TRBD2. CDR1 and CDR2 (germline): LNHDA, SQIVND (reference sequence). This CDR3 is 15 amino acids long. After removal of 11 bases from V and 2 bases from J, the junction contained 9 bases not matched to a gene.

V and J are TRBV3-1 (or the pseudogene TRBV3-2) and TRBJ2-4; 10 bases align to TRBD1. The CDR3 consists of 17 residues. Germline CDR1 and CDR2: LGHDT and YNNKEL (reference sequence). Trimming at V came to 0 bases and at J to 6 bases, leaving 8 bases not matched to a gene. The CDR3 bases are TGTGCCAGCAGCCAAGATCGGCTCCGGGACAGGGGAAACATTCAGTACTTC. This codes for CASSQDRLRDRGNIQYF.

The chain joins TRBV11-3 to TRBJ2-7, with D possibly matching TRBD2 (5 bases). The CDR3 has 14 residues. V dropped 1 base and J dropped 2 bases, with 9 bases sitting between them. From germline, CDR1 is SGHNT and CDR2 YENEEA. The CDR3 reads CASSLAGTTYEQYF. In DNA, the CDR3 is TGTGCCAGCAGCTTAGCGGGAACGACCTACGAGCAGTACTTC.

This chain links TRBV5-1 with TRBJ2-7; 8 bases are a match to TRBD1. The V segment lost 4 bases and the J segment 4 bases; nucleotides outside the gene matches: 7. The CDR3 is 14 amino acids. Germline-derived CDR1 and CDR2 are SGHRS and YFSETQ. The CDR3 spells CASSLRTGSYEQYF. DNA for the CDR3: TGCGCCAGCAGCCTAAGGACAGGGTCGTACGAGCAGTACTTC.

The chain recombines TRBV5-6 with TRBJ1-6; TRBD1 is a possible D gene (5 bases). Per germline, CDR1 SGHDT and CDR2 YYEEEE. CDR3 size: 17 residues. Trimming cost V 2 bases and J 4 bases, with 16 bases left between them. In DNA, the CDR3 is TGTGCCAGCAGCTTCCGGGCGCAGGGCCTTTATAATTCACCCCTCCACTTT. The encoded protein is CASSFRAQGLYNSPLHF.